These T cell receptor beta chains were read from a single sample in a study of blood T cells in healthy people across ages. TCRdb itself ran the 5' RACE reads through MiXCR, one entry per CDR3 protein. The table includes about 1.8 million distinct CDR3 sequences, about 50% detected once. The specimen sequenced was blood. The source is a middle-aged woman in good health. CDR3s include the opening cysteine and the closing phenylalanine or tryptophan. D genes are given only for firm matches. Size values are once, few and many counts, or a class for expanded clones, and some rows have none.

clone_size j_call d_call v_call cdr3_aa cdr3_nt
. TRBJ2-3 TRBD2 TRBV7-2 CASSLGTSKADTQYF TGTGCCAGCAGCTTAGGGACTAGTAAGGCAGATACGCAGTATTTT
once TRBJ2-1 . TRBV6-2/TRBV6-3 CASSYLWGSLKENEQFF TGTGCCAGCAGTTACCTGTGGGGGTCACTAAAAGAGAATGAGCAGTTCTTC
. TRBJ2-3 . TRBV7-9 CASNKGDSTDTQYF TGTGCATCTAACAAGGGCGACTCCACAGATACGCAGTATTTT
. TRBJ2-5 . TRBV9 CASSVSGADQETQYF TGTGCCAGCAGCGTATCAGGGGCCGACCAAGAGACCCAGTACTTC
few TRBJ2-3 . TRBV18 CASSPTIGTDTQYF TGTGCCAGCTCACCAACTATTGGCACAGATACGCAGTATTTT
few TRBJ2-5 . TRBV15 CATSRGTARETQYF TGTGCCACCAGCAGAGGGACAGCTAGAGAGACCCAGTACTTC
. TRBJ2-1 TRBD1 TRBV12-3/TRBV12-4 CASSLLTGTGSYNEQFF TGTGCCAGCAGTTTACTTACCGGGACAGGCTCCTACAATGAGCAGTTCTTC
once TRBJ2-3 . TRBV7-2 CASSLDSSIVYTQYF TGTGCCAGCAGCTTAGACTCGAGCATAGTATATACGCAGTATTTT
few TRBJ2-7 . TRBV4-1 CASSQEGKPYEQYF TGCGCCAGCAGCCAAGAAGGGAAGCCCTACGAGCAGTACTTC
. TRBJ1-5 . TRBV4-3 CASSQEGGRGDQPQHF TGCGCCAGCAGCCAAGAAGGAGGTCGGGGCGATCAGCCCCAGCATTTT
. TRBJ1-4 . TRBV20-1 CSASGGRQGKEKLFF TGCAGTGCTAGTGGAGGGCGGCAGGGCAAGGAAAAACTGTTTTTT
. TRBJ2-1 . TRBV20-1 CSAIQGRGLGEQFF TGCAGTGCTATACAGGGACGGGGATTGGGTGAGCAGTTCTTC
. TRBJ2-7 TRBD2 TRBV3-1 CASSQDGLAYEQYF TGTGCCAGCAGCCAAGACGGACTAGCCTACGAGCAGTACTTC
few TRBJ2-5 . TRBV15 CATSRGGGMETQYF TGTGCCACCAGCAGAGGGGGCGGAATGGAGACCCAGTACTTC
few TRBJ1-2 TRBD1 TRBV2 CASRNRGRSYGYTF TGTGCCAGCAGGAACAGGGGGCGAAGCTATGGCTACACCTTC
few TRBJ2-5 . TRBV4-3 CASSQDTGAEETQYF TGCGCCAGCAGCCAAGATACGGGGGCGGAAGAGACCCAGTACTTC
. TRBJ2-3 TRBD2 TRBV9 CASSVDPSGGPIQMDTQYF TGTGCCAGCAGCGTAGATCCGAGCGGGGGGCCAATCCAGATGGATACGCAGTATTTT
. TRBJ1-2 . TRBV19 CASLERGLGYGYTF TGTGCCAGTCTGGAGCGGGGCCTGGGGTATGGCTACACCTTC
few TRBJ2-3 TRBD1 TRBV5-1 CASSRADRGGTDTQYF TGCGCCAGCAGCCGTGCTGACAGGGGGGGCACAGATACGCAGTATTTT
few TRBJ2-1 TRBD1 TRBV5-6 CASSLLKQGLFF TGTGCCAGCAGCTTGTTAAAACAGGGGTTGTTCTTC
few TRBJ2-5 TRBD1 TRBV20-1 CSASPPGQGTETQYF TGCAGTGCTAGCCCGCCGGGACAGGGAACAGAGACCCAGTACTTC
few TRBJ2-3 . TRBV6-5 CASSYGSGDLPYF TGTGCCAGCAGTTACGGCTCGGGGGACCTACCGTATTTT
few TRBJ2-5 . TRBV11-2 CASSPYETQYF TGTGCCAGCAGCCCATACGAGACCCAGTACTTC
. TRBJ1-2 TRBD1 TRBV7-8 CASSLAKGARGYTF TGTGCCAGCAGCTTAGCAAAGGGGGCGCGGGGCTACACCTTC
few TRBJ2-1 TRBD2 TRBV20-1 CSARSSGVYNEQFF TGCAGTGCTAGATCTAGCGGGGTTTACAATGAGCAGTTCTTC
. TRBJ1-2 . TRBV5-5 CASSLGWSQAYGYTF TGTGCCAGCAGCTTGGGCTGGAGCCAGGCATATGGCTACACCTTC
. TRBJ2-1 . TRBV27 CASRLAPGDQFF TGTGCCAGCAGACTCGCCCCAGGTGACCAGTTCTTC
few TRBJ2-3 TRBD2 TRBV27 CASSLVAGNPDTQYF TGTGCCAGCAGTTTAGTAGCGGGGAACCCAGATACGCAGTATTTT
. TRBJ2-3 . TRBV5-1 CASDEAGGASDTQYF TGCGCCAGCGACGAAGCCGGGGGCGCTTCAGATACGCAGTATTTT
. TRBJ2-7 TRBD1 TRBV6-2/TRBV6-3 CASKPRDRLSYEQYF TGTGCCAGCAAACCCAGGGACAGGCTTTCCTACGAGCAGTACTTC
few TRBJ2-3 TRBD1 TRBV7-2 CASGDRDRDTQYF TGTGCCAGCGGGGACAGGGACCGGGATACGCAGTATTTT
few TRBJ1-4 . TRBV7-8 CASSSRRTGDNEKLFF TGTGCCAGCAGCTCCCGGCGGACCGGAGATAATGAAAAACTGTTTTTT
. TRBJ1-5 TRBD1 TRBV27 CASRGTGRGGNQPQHF TGTGCCAGCAGGGGGACAGGCCGAGGTGGCAATCAGCCCCAGCATTTT
. TRBJ1-2 . TRBV27 CASSSGPQGNGYTF TGTGCCAGCAGTTCCGGCCCGCAGGGGAACGGCTACACCTTC
. TRBJ2-2 TRBD2 TRBV20-1 CSAPVGGTMNTGELFF TGCAGTGCCCCAGTGGGGGGGACTATGAACACCGGGGAGCTGTTTTTT
. TRBJ2-3 . TRBV4-2 CASSQGAEGSADTQYF TGTGCCAGCAGCCAAGGGGCCGAGGGGAGTGCAGATACGCAGTATTTT
. TRBJ2-5 TRBD2 TRBV12-5 CASGLVSVRGGRNEQYF TGTGCTAGTGGTTTGGTATCCGTCCGGGGGGGCAGGAATGAGCAGTACTTC
. TRBJ1-2 . TRBV20-1 CSAREGIFGYTF TGCAGTGCTAGAGAAGGGATATTTGGCTACACCTTC
. TRBJ2-7 . TRBV7-2 CASSPTPGWKGINEQYF TGTGCCAGCAGCCCCACGCCGGGATGGAAGGGTATAAACGAGCAGTACTTC
few TRBJ2-7 . TRBV20-1 CSATDDGSSYNEQYF TGCAGTGCTACTGATGACGGGAGCTCCTACAATGAGCAGTACTTC
. TRBJ2-1 TRBD2 TRBV6-1 CASSTTSGGPSSYNEQFF TGTGCCAGCAGCACCACTAGCGGGGGGCCGAGCTCCTACAATGAGCAGTTCTTC
. TRBJ2-7 . TRBV10-3 CAISEGQGLPYEQYF TGTGCCATCAGTGAAGGGCAGGGGCTACCCTACGAGCAGTACTTC
few TRBJ2-5 . TRBV5-1 CASSYRDTQETQYF TGCGCCAGCAGCTACCGGGACACCCAAGAGACCCAGTACTTC
. TRBJ2-7 . TRBV7-6 CASSTLHEQYF TGTGCCAGCAGCACCCTCCACGAGCAGTACTTC
. TRBJ2-5 TRBD1 TRBV2 CAGQVQETQYF TGTGCCGGACAGGTCCAAGAGACCCAGTACTTC
. TRBJ2-1 TRBD2 TRBV15 CATSVGRGVNNEQFF TGTGCCACCAGCGTGGGGCGGGGGGTTAACAATGAGCAGTTCTTC
. TRBJ2-7 . TRBV29-1 CSVGQEISEQYF TGCAGCGTTGGACAGGAGATTTCCGAGCAGTACTTC
few TRBJ2-5 TRBD1 TRBV6-2/TRBV6-3 CASKQGALLETQYF TGTGCCAGCAAACAGGGGGCTCTTTTGGAGACCCAGTACTTC
. TRBJ2-4 TRBD1 TRBV5-1 CASSRTGGQNIQYF TGCGCCAGCAGCCGCACAGGGGGCCAAAACATTCAGTACTTC
. TRBJ2-7 . TRBV28 CASSPAGIQVEQYF TGTGCCAGCAGTCCCGCAGGGATTCAAGTCGAGCAGTACTTC
. TRBJ2-7 TRBD2 TRBV11-1 CASSLGGAGGIDSGTSGYEQYF TGTGCCAGCAGCTTAGGAGGCGCCGGGGGAATAGACTCCGGGACTAGCGGCTACGAGCAGTACTTC
. TRBJ2-5 TRBD2 TRBV15 CATSWGYLAGAVQETQYF TGTGCCACCAGTTGGGGTTATCTAGCGGGGGCCGTCCAAGAGACCCAGTACTTC